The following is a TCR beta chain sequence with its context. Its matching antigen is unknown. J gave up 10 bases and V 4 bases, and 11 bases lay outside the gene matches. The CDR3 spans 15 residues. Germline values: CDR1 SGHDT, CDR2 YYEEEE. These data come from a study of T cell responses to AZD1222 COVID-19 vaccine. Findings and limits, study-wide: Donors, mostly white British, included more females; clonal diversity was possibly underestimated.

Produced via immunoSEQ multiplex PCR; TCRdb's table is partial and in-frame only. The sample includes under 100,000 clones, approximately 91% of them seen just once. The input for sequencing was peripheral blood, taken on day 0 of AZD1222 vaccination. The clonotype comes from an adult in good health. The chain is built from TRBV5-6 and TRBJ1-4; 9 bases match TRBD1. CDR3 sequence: CASSGTGTGRTKLFF. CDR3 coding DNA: TGTGCCAGCAGCGGAACCGGGACAGGGAGGACAAAACTGTTTTTT.